This TCR beta chain emerged from a study of CD8 T cells in ankylosing spondylitis. This clonotype appeared many times. The antigen is not known. Quantitative 5'-RACE was performed with molecular barcodes, and it yielded the TCR beta libraries. TCRdb fed the 5' RACE reads into MiXCR, producing one record per CDR3 protein. The repertoire has about 130,000 distinct CDR3 sequences, around 6.6% of them found once; the top ten carry around 11%. Points from the study as a whole: Relatively rare in peripheral blood, disease-linked clones were also CD8+. It was reported that disease-linked clones were significantly enriched in matched ankylosing spondylitis synovial fluid.

V was trimmed by 5 bases and J by 1 base, leaving 12 bases between them. CDR3 length: 15 amino acids. CDR1 SGHTA and CDR2 FQGNSA come from the germline V gene. The sample taken for sequencing was blood, either unsorted or a sorted T cell fraction (not recorded which). The chain combines TRBV7-2 with TRBJ2-1; D might be TRBD1 (6 bases). The receptor was derived from a female donor with ankylosing spondylitis or in good health (not recorded which). The CDR3 DNA reads TGTGCCAGCAGCCCTAACAGGGATTCCTACAATGAGCAGTTCTTC. It yields the protein CASSPNRDSYNEQFF.